This TCR beta chain was identified during a study of blood T cells in healthy people across ages. Broader study findings: The authors considered diversity estimates from one million T cells to be underestimates.

A second PCR, run for roughly 7 to 12 cycles, used a sample-barcoded 5' primer plus a J-beta primer mix. Every molecule of cDNA carried a tag from a template-switch adaptor with 12 random nucleotides. TCRdb ran MiXCR on the 5' RACE reads and lists one entry per CDR3 protein. The repertoire holds some 1.4 million distinct CDR3 sequences, approximately 42% seen once, with 7% to 9% in the top ten. Notes on this clonotype: Antigen: not known.

The CDR3 is 12 amino acids. V was pared by 10 bases and J by 8 bases, with 9 bases of the junction left unmatched. The source is a woman under 30 in good health. Sequenced material: blood. The rearrangement links TRBV12-3 or TRBV12-4 to TRBJ2-3; 7 nucleotides match TRBD2. CDR3 sequence reads: CATRRGGGTQYF. The CDR3 nucleotides read TGTGCCACCCGGAGGGGCGGGGGTACGCAGTATTTT.